Listed below are T cell receptor beta chains from one sample, sequenced in a study of glioma-infiltrating T cells after dendritic cell vaccination. The assay was immunoSEQ multiplex PCR, and TCRdb's table has in-frame clones only and misses some. The sample holds about 64,000 clones, 82% seen once. This material consisted of blood, taken before dendritic cell vaccination. The source of these receptors is a human donor with glioblastoma. CDR3s include the opening cysteine and the closing phenylalanine or tryptophan. The D gene is left open where the match is weak. The listing skips clone size in some rows; elsewhere it reads once, few, many or a size class.

CDR3,DNA,J,D,V,size
CATSRAQGSYNEQFF,TGTGCCACCAGCAGGGCGCAGGGGTCCTACAATGAGCAGTTCTTC,TRBJ2-1,.,TRBV15,.
CASSPYRVGEAFF,TGTGCCAGCAGCCCATACAGGGTGGGTGAAGCTTTCTTT,TRBJ1-1,.,TRBV11-2,.
CASSFSREQYF,TGTGCCAGCAGCTTCTCTCGGGAGCAGTACTTC,TRBJ2-7,.,TRBV11-3,.
CASSLVPRTIHTGELFF,TGTGCCAGCAGCTTAGTTCCCCGGACTATCCACACCGGGGAGCTGTTTTTT,TRBJ2-2,.,TRBV7-6,.
CASSLTGTYNEQFF,TGTGCCAGCAGCCTGACAGGTACCTACAATGAGCAGTTCTTC,TRBJ2-1,.,TRBV5-4,once
CASRWYSGGPPGELFF,TGTGCCAGCCGGTGGTATAGCGGGGGCCCCCCCGGGGAGCTGTTTTTT,TRBJ2-2,TRBD2,TRBV19,.
CASTSFPQVAIYEQYF,TGTGCCAGCACTAGTTTCCCACAGGTCGCCATCTACGAGCAGTACTTC,TRBJ2-7,.,TRBV7-2,.
CASSYRGSYGYTF,TGTGCCAGCAGTTACAGGGGATCTTATGGCTACACCTTC,TRBJ1-2,TRBD1,TRBV27,.
CASSSATGIREKLFF,TGTGCCAGCAGTTCTGCGACAGGGATAAGGGAAAAACTGTTTTTT,TRBJ1-4,TRBD1,TRBV28,.
CASSRVRSGASTDTQYF,TGTGCCAGCAGCCGGGTAAGGAGCGGGGCGAGCACAGATACGCAGTATTTT,TRBJ2-3,TRBD2,TRBV28,.
CASRGGSTEAFF,TGTGCCAGCCGGGGGGGGAGCACTGAAGCTTTCTTT,TRBJ1-1,.,TRBV6-5,.